These 15 T cell receptor beta chains were all obtained from the same sample, sequenced in a study of shared clonotypes between healthy human individuals. Profiled with immunoSEQ multiplex PCR; TCRdb holds only in-frame clones, not every one. This sample yields approximately 2,300,000 clones, of which around 93% are seen a single time; 0.37% belongs to the top ten. Sequencing was carried out using naive CD4+ T cells from PBMCs. Noted subset: CD45RA+ positively selected. The receptor source for this set is a man aged 18 to 29 in good health. Some clones in this sample may be carry-over from other donors' samples.

The rearrangement links TRBV19 to TRBJ2-7; no clear D. The CDR3 contains 13 residues. Trimming took off 5 bases at V and 0 bases at J, with 8 bases between the two ends. Germline lookup yields CDR1 LNHDA and CDR2 SQIVND (reference sequence). The DNA of the CDR3 is TGTGCCAGTAGTCCTCAGTCCTCCTACGAGCAGTACTTC. Protein: CASSPQSSYEQYF.

The rearrangement links TRBV18 to TRBJ1-1; D not certain. Germline V CDR1 and CDR2: KGHSH, LQKENI. The CDR3 contains 14 residues. V dropped 3 bases and J dropped 1 base, with 9 bases sitting between them. This chain's CDR3 is CASSPQVGNTEAFF. The CDR3 DNA reads TGTGCCAGCTCACCCCAGGTTGGGAACACTGAAGCTTTCTTT. Supplemented by reference TRBV18 and TRBJ1-1, the full variable domain reads NAGVMQNPRHLVRRRGQEARLRCSPMKGHSHVYWYRQLPEEGLKFMVYLQKENIIDESGMPKERFSAEFPKEGPSILRIQQVVRGDSAAYFCASSPQVGNTEAFFGQGTRLTVV.

V is TRBV2 and J is TRBJ1-5; 7 nucleotides match TRBD1. Germline V gene data show CDR1 as SNHLY and CDR2 as FYNNEI. The V segment lost 6 bases and the J segment 3 bases; nucleotides outside the gene matches: 5. The CDR3 has 14 amino acids. The chain's CDR3 is CASSPTGINQPQHF. In nucleotides, the CDR3 is TGTGCCAGCAGCCCGACAGGGATCAATCAGCCCCAGCATTTT.

The chain has TRBV18 and TRBJ2-1; possible D gene TRBD2, 6 bases. CDR3 length: 17 residues. Trimming removed 4 bases at V and 8 bases at J, with 24 bases between. Germline V lookup: CDR1 KGHSH, CDR2 LQKENI. The CDR3 bases are TGTGCCAGCTCACTGCAGGCAGGGATTAGCGGTGTCCATGAGCAGTTCTTC. Translated, it gives CASSLQAGISGVHEQFF.

The rearrangement links TRBV5-1 to TRBJ1-2; no reliable D call. The CDR3 sequence is 13 residues long. Looked up from germline, CDR1 is SGHRS and CDR2 is YFSETQ. With 2 bases removed from V and 2 bases from J, the gap between germline ends came to 7 bases. The CDR3 region has the DNA TGCGCCAGCAGCTTACAGAGCAACTATGGCTACACCTTC. This codes for CASSLQSNYGYTF.

The rearrangement links TRBV2 to TRBJ2-2; 8 nucleotides align to TRBD1. J was trimmed by 5 bases and V by 6 bases; bases with no gene match: 5. Germline values: CDR1 SNHLY, CDR2 FYNNEI. The CDR3 is made up of 14 amino acids. The CDR3 is CASRQGARTGELFF. In DNA, the CDR3 is TGTGCCAGCAGGCAGGGGGCACGGACCGGGGAGCTGTTTTTT.

Here the CDR3 DNA reads TGTGCCAGCAGCTTGGGGGGTCAGGACTCCTACGAGCAGTACTTC. Translating gives CASSLGGQDSYEQYF. This rearrangement joins TRBV5-4 to TRBJ2-7; D remains ambiguous. Deletions cut 0 bases from V and 0 bases from J, with 10 bases between. Germline CDR1 reads SGHNT; CDR2 reads YYREEE (reference sequence). The CDR3 runs to 15 residues.

The CDR3 DNA reads as TGCAGTGCCCGGTTCTACGAGCAGTACTTC. Its translation: CSARFYEQYF. This rearrangement joins TRBV20-1 to TRBJ2-7, with D unclear. The V gene's germline CDR1 is DFQATT and CDR2 SNEGSKA (reference sequence). The CDR3 has 10 residues. V lost 6 bases and J 3 bases, leaving 6 bases between the germline ends.

This clone was observed a single time. The chain is built from TRBV19 and TRBJ2-3; TRBD1 matches 8 bases. V was pared by 5 bases and J by 2 bases, with 6 bases of the junction left unmatched. The CDR3 is made up of 15 amino acids. The germline gives CDR1 LNHDA, CDR2 SQIVND (reference sequence). The CDR3 protein is CASSQTGANTDTQYF. CDR3 coding DNA: TGTGCCAGTAGTCAGACAGGGGCCAACACAGATACGCAGTATTTT.

This clone was picked up one time. The chain joins TRBV27 to TRBJ2-1; 8 nucleotides align to TRBD2. The CDR3 contains 15 residues. Unmatched junction bases numbered 8, after V lost 6 bases and J lost 4 bases. Germline V gives CDR1 MNHEY, CDR2 SMNVEV (reference sequence). CDR3 nucleotide sequence: TGTGCCAGCAGGACGTATAGCGGGACGTACAATGAGCAGTTCTTC. It is translated as CASRTYSGTYNEQFF.

The V gene is TRBV5-4, the J gene TRBJ1-2; TRBD1 matches 8 bases. This CDR3 contains 15 residues. After removal of 4 bases from V and 1 base from J, the junction contained 6 bases not matched to a gene. Germline V lookup: CDR1 SGHNT, CDR2 YYREEE (reference sequence). The CDR3 DNA is TGTGCCAGCAGCACACGGACAGGGATTAACTATGGCTACACCTTC. This sequence encodes CASSTRTGINYGYTF.

V is TRBV4-1 and J is TRBJ2-4; 8 positions agree with TRBD1. V lost 0 bases and J lost 1; bases outside the gene matches: 11. The CDR3 loop spans 19 amino acids. The germline V gene has CDR1 MGHRA and CDR2 YSYEKL. As DNA, the CDR3 is TGCGCCAGCAGCCAAGATCCCGACAGGGGCCCTTGGGCCAAAAACATTCAGTACTTC. Translated: CASSQDPDRGPWAKNIQYF.

The chain combines TRBV6-5 with TRBJ2-1; 10 bases map to TRBD1. The J segment lost 4 bases and the V segment lost 6 bases, leaving 6 bases of the junction unmatched. Germline V gene data show CDR1 as MNHEY and CDR2 as SVGAGI. The CDR3 contains 15 residues. In nucleotides, the CDR3 is TGTGCCAGCAGACCTGGGACAGGGGAATACAATGAGCAGTTCTTC. This encodes CASRPGTGEYNEQFF.

The rearrangement uses TRBV7-9 and TRBJ1-6; 7 nucleotides line up with TRBD1. The junction had 8 bases not matched to a gene; V was cut back by 4 bases and J by 8 bases. Germline assignment: CDR1 SEHNR and CDR2 FQNEAQ (reference sequence). This CDR3 has 15 residues. CDR3 in DNA: TGTGCCAGCAGCTCCAGTTCAGGGGGGGATTCACCCCTCCACTTT. Its translation is CASSSSSGGDSPLHF.

The V gene is TRBV2, the J gene TRBJ1-1, with 9 nucleotides matching TRBD1. The CDR3 extends over 14 amino acids. The junction had 8 bases not matched to a gene; V was cut back by 7 bases and J by 5 bases. Per the germline V gene, CDR1 is SNHLY and CDR2 is FYNNEI. The CDR3 coding sequence is TGTGCCAGCATCCACAGGGGGCGGGAGACTGAAGCTTTCTTT. This codes for CASIHRGRETEAFF.